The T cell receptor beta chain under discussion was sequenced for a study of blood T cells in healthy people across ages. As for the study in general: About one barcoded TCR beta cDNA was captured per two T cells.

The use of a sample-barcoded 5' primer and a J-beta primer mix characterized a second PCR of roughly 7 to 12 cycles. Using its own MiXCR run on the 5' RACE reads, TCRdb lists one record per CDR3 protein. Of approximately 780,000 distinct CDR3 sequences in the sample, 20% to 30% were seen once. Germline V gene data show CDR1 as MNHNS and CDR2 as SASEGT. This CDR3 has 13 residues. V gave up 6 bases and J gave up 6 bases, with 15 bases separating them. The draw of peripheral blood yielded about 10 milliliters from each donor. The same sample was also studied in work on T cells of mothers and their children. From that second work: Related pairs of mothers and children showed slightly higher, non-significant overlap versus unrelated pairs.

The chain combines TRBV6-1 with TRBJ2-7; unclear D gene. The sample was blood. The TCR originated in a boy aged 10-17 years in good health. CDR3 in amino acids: CASSPVPGREQYF. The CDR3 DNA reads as TGTGCCAGCAGCCCCGTGCCGGGCCGCGAGCAGTACTTC.